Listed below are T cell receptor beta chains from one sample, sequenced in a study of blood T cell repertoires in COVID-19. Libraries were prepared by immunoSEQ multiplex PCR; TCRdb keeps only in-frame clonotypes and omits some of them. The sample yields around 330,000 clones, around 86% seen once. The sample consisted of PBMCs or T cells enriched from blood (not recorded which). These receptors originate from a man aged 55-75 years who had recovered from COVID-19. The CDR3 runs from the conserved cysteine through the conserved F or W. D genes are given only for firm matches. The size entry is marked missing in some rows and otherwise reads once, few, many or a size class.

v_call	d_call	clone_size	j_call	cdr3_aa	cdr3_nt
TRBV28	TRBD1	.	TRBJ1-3	CASSFQGQAISGNTIYF	TGTGCCAGCAGTTTCCAGGGACAGGCTATCTCTGGAAACACCATATATTTT
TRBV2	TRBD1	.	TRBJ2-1	CASLRDRTYNEQFF	TGTGCCAGCCTCCGGGACAGGACCTACAATGAGCAGTTCTTC
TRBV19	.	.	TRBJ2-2	CASSIGVGGTGELFF	TGTGCCAGTAGTATCGGGGTAGGAGGGACCGGGGAGCTGTTTTTT
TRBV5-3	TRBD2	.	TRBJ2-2	CARSFPSGSGTGELFF	TGTGCCAGAAGCTTTCCTAGCGGGAGTGGTACCGGGGAGCTGTTTTTT
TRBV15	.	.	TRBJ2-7	CATSRESRLEQYF	TGTGCCACCAGCAGAGAATCCCGTCTCGAGCAGTACTTC
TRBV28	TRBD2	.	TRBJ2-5	CANGSGLAGARETQYF	TGTGCCAACGGATCGGGACTAGCGGGAGCAAGGGAGACCCAGTACTTC
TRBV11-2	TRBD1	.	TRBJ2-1	CASSFLPVGAGTANNEQFF	TGTGCCAGCAGCTTTCTACCGGTGGGGGCCGGGACAGCTAACAATGAGCAGTTCTTC
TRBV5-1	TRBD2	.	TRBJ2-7	CASSRQSSGSTYSYEQYF	TGCGCCAGCAGCCGGCAATCAAGCGGGAGTACCTACTCCTACGAGCAGTACTTC
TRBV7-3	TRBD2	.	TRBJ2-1	CASSYSGTSVSGEQFF	TGTGCCAGCAGCTATTCCGGGACTAGCGTTTCCGGGGAGCAGTTCTTC
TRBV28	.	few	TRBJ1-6	CASSSYRESNSPLHF	TGTGCCAGCAGTTCATACAGGGAGAGTAATTCACCCCTCCACTTT
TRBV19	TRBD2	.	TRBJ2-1	CASSSGLAGGLPSSYNEQFF	TGTGCCAGTAGTTCGGGACTAGCGGGAGGCCTGCCTAGCTCCTACAATGAGCAGTTCTTC
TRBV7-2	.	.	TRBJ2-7	CASSTQGLYEQYF	TGTGCCAGCAGCACTCAGGGATTGTACGAGCAGTACTTC
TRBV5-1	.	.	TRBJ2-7	CASSLGGANEQYF	TGCGCCAGCAGCTTGGGTGGGGCCAACGAGCAGTACTTC
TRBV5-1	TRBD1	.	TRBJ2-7	CASRLLTGVHEQYF	TGCGCCAGCAGGCTTCTTACAGGGGTCCACGAGCAGTACTTC
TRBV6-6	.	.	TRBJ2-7	CASSYRGPGSDYEQYF	TGTGCCAGCAGTTACCGAGGCCCTGGCAGTGACTACGAGCAGTACTTC
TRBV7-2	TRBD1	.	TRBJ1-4	CASSWTGEEKLFF	TGTGCCAGCAGCTGGACAGGGGAAGAAAAACTGTTTTTT
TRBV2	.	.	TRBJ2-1	CASEGGPNEQFF	TGTGCCAGCGAGGGAGGTCCTAATGAGCAGTTCTTC
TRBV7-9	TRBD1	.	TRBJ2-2	CASSLALGRDRANTGELFF	TGTGCCAGCAGCTTAGCGCTGGGGCGGGACAGGGCAAACACCGGGGAGCTGTTTTTT
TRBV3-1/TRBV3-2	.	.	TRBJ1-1	CASRLGSGTEAFF	TGTGCCAGCAGACTAGGGAGCGGGACTGAAGCTTTCTTT
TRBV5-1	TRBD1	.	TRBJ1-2	CASSLEGDRGGYGYTF	TGCGCCAGCAGCTTGGAAGGGGACAGGGGCGGCTATGGCTACACCTTC
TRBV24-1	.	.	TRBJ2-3	CATSEPSAGTDTQYF	TGTGCCACCAGTGAACCCTCAGCGGGTACAGATACGCAGTATTTT
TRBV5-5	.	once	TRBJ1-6	CASSTPGTYNSPLHF	TGTGCCAGCAGCACCCCCGGGACCTATAATTCACCCCTCCACTTT
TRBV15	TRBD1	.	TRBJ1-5	CATSRGGTDNQPQHF	TGTGCCACCAGCAGAGGAGGGACAGACAATCAGCCCCAGCATTTT
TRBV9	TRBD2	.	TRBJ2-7	CASSTSGTSSYEQYF	TGTGCCAGCAGCACTTCCGGGACTAGCTCCTACGAGCAGTACTTC
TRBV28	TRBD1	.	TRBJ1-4	CASSFQDRYEKLFF	TGTGCCAGCAGTTTTCAGGACAGGTACGAAAAACTGTTTTTT
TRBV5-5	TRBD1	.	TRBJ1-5	CASSFWAGGQGGNQPQHF	TGTGCCAGCAGCTTTTGGGCAGGGGGCCAGGGGGGCAATCAGCCCCAGCATTTT
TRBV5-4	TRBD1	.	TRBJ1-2	CASSLEGQGMKGYTF	TGTGCCAGCAGCTTGGAGGGACAGGGTATGAAGGGCTACACCTTC
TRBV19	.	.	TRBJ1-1	CASSIQFFQNTEAFF	TGTGCCAGTAGTATCCAGTTCTTCCAGAACACTGAAGCTTTCTTT
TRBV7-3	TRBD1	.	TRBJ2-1	CASSPGTGRSNEQFF	TGTGCCAGCAGCCCGGGGACAGGACGTTCCAATGAGCAGTTCTTC
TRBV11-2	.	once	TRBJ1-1	CASSQFGGPFRTEAFF	TGTGCCAGCAGCCAGTTCGGAGGGCCATTTAGGACTGAAGCTTTCTTT
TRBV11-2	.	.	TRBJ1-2	CASFSRDYGYTF	TGTGCCAGCTTTTCCCGAGACTATGGCTACACCTTC
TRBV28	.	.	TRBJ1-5	CASYSLDLRGYSNQPQHF	TGTGCCAGCTACAGTCTCGACCTGCGGGGTTATAGCAATCAGCCCCAGCATTTT